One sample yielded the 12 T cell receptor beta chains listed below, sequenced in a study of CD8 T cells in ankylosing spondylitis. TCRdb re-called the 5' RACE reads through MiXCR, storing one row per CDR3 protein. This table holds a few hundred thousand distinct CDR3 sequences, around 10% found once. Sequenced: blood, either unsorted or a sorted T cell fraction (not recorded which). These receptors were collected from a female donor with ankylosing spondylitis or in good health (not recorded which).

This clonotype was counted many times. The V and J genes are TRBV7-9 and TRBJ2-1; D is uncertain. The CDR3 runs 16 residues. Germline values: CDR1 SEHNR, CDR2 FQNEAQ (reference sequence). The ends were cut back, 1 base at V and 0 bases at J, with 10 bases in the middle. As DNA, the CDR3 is TGTGCCAGCAGCTTAGGTTGGACGGTCTCCTACAATGAGCAGTTCTTC. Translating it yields CASSLGWTVSYNEQFF.

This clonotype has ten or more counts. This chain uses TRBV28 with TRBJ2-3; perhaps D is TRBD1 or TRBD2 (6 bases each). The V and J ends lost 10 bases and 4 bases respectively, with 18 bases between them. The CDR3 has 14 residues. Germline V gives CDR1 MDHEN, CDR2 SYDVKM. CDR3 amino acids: CATTDGGGADTQYF. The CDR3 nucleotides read TGTGCCACAACCGACGGGGGCGGAGCAGATACGCAGTATTTT.

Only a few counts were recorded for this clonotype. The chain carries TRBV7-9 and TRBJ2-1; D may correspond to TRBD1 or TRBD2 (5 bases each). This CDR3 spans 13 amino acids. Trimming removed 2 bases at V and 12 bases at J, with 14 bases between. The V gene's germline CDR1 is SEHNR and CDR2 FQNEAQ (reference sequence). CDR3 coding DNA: TGTGCCAGCAGCTTACCTGGGGTGGGGGTGCAGTTCTTC. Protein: CASSLPGVGVQFF.

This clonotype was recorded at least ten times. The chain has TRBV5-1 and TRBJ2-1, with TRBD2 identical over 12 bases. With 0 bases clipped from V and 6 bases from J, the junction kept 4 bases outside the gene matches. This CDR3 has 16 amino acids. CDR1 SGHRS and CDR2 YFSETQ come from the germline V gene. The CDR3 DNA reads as TGCGCCAGCAGCTTGGCCCAGACTAGCGGGAGCAATGAGCAGTTCTTC. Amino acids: CASSLAQTSGSNEQFF.

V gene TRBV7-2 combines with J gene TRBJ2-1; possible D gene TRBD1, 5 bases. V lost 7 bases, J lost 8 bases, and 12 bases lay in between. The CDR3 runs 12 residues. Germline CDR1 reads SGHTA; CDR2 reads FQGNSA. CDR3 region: CASTYWGDEQFF. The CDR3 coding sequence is TGTGCCAGCACCTATTGGGGCGATGAGCAGTTCTTC.

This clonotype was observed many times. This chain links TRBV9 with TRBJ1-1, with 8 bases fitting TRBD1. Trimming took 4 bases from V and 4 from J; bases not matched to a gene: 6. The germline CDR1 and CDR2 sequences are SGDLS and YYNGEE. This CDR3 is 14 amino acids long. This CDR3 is CASSPTGESTEAFF. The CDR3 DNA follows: TGTGCCAGCAGCCCGACAGGGGAAAGCACTGAAGCTTTCTTT.

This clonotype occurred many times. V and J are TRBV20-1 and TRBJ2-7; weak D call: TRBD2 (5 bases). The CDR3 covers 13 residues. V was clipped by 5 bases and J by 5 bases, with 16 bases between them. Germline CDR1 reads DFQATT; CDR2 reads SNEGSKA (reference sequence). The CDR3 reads CSAGLKVDHEQYF. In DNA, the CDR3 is TGCAGTGCTGGACTTAAGGTCGACCACGAGCAGTACTTC.

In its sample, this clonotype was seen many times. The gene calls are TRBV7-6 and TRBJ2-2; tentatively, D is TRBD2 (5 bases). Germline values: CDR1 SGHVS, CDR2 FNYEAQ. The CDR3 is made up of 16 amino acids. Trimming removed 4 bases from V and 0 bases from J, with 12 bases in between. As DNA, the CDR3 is TGTGCCAGCAGCTCCTTGGCGACTACGAACACCGGGGAGCTGTTTTTT. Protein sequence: CASSSLATTNTGELFF.

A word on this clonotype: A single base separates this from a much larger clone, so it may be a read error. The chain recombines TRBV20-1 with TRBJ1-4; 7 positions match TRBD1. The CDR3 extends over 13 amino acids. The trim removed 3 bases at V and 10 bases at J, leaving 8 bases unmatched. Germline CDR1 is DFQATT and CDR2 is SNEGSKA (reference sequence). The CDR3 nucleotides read TGCAGTGCTAGGCACCAGGGGGATGGAAAACTGTTTTTT. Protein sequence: CSARHQGDGKLFF.

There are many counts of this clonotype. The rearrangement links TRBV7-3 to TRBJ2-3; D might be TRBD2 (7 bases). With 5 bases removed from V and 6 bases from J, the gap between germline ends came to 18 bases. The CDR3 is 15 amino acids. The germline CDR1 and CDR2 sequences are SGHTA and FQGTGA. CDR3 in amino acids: CASSKGGTTVDTQYF. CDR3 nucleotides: TGTGCCAGCAGCAAGGGGGGGACTACCGTGGATACGCAGTATTTT.

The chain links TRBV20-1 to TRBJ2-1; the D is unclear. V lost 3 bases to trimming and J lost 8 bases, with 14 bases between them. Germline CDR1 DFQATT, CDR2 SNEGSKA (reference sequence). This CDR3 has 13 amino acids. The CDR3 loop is CSASTSYRDEQFF. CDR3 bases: TGCAGTGCTAGTACATCGTATCGGGATGAGCAGTTCTTC.

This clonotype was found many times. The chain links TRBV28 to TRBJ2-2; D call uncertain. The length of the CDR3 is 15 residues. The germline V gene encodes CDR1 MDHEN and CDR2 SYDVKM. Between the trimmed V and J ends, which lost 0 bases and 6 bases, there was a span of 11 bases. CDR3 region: CASSLWRDNAGELFF. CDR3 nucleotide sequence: TGTGCCAGCAGTTTATGGAGAGACAACGCCGGGGAGCTGTTTTTT.